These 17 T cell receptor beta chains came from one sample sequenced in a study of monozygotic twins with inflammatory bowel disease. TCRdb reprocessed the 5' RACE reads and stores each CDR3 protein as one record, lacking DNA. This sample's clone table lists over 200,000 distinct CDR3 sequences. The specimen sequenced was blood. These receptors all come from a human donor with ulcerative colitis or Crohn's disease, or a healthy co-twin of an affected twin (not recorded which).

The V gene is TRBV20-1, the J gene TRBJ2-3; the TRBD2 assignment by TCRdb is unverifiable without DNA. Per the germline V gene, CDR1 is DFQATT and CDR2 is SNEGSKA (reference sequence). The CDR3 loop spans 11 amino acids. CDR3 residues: CSSLGTHTQYF.

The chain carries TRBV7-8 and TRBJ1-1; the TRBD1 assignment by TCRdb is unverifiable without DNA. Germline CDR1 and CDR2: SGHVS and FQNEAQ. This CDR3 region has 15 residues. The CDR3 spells CASSPGEGVGTEAFF.

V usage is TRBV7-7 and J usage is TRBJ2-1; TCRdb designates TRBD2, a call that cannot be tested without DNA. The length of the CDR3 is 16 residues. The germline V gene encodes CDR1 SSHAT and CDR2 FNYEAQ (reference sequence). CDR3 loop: CASSPREAGGNNEQFF.

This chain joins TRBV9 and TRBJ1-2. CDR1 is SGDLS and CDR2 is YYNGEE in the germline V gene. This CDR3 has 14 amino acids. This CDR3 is CASSVDSGIYGYTF.

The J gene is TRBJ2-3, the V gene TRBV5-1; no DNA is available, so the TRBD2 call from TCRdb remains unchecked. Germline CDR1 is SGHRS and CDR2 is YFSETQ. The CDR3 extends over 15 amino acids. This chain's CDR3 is CASSQVTSGLNTQYF.

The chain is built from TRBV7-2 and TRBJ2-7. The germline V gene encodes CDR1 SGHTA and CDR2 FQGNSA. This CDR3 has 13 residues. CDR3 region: CASSLERFYEQYF. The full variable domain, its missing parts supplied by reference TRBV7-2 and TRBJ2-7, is GAGVSQSPSNKVTEKGKDVELRCDPISGHTALYWYRQSLGQGLEFLIYFQGNSAPDKSGLPSDRFSAERTGGSVSTLTIQRTQQEDSAVYLCASSLERFYEQYFGPGTRLTVT.

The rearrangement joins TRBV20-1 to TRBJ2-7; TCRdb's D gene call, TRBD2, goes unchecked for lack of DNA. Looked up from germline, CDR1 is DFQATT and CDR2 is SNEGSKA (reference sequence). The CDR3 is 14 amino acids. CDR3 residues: CSAPGTSRTYEQYF.

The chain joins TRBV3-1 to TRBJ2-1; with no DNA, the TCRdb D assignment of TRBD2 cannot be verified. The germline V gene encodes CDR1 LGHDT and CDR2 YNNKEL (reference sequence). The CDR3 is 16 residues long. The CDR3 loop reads CASSLGAAGSYNEQFF.

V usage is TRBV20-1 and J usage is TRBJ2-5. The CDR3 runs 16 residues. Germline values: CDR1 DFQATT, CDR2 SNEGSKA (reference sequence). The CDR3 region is CSVWSLSNRVQETQYF.

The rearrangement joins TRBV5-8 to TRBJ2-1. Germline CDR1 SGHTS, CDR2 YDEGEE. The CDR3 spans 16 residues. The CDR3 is CASSLGRRMTYNEQFF.

The CDR3: CAIGAGYNSPLHF. The chain joins TRBV28 to TRBJ1-6; TCRdb lists TRBD1, though no DNA is available to test this call. Germline-derived CDR1 and CDR2 are MDHEN and SYDVKM. The CDR3 covers 13 residues.

This chain's CDR3 is CSAMDRDYTQYF. The rearrangement links TRBV20-1 to TRBJ2-3; TCRdb picks TRBD1, but there is no DNA to check that call. Germline loops: CDR1 DFQATT, CDR2 SNEGSKA (reference sequence). This CDR3 contains 12 residues.

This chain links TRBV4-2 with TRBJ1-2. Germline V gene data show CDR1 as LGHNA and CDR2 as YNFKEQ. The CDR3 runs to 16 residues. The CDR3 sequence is CASSQVGNGEFYGYTF.

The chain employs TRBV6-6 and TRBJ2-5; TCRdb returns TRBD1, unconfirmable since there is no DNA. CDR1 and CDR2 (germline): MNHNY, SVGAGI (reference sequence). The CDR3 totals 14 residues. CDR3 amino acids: CASSTGLDRGYLDF.

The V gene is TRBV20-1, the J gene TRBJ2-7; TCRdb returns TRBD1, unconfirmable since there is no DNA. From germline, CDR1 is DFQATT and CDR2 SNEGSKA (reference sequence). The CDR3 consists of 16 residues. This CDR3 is CSARDPLRGPSYEQYF.

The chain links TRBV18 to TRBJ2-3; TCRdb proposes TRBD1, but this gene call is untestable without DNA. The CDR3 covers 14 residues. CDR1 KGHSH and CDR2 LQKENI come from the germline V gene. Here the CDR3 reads CASTRDSYTDTQNF.

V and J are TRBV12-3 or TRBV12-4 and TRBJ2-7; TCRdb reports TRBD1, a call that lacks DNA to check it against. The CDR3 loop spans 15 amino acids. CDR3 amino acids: CASSQQAFTAYEQYF.